The following is a TCR beta chain sequence with its context. The antigen remains undetermined. Other DNA sequences from this sample encode an identical CDR3 as well. These data are taken from a study of cytotoxic CD8 clonotypes in ibrutinib-treated CLL. Study context: Median treatment time before response sampling was eleven to twelve months, range 6 to 36.

Sequencing was performed with immunoSEQ multiplex PCR; in TCRdb, only in-frame clones are kept and a portion is missing. The top ten hold roughly 15% of the sample, which has tens of thousands of clones, 62% seen once. General observations from the study: Few clonotypes were public, and these shrank or held steady under treatment.

Sample: PBMCs, taken before ibrutinib treatment. The clonotype was recovered from a human donor with chronic lymphocytic leukemia.

CDR3 amino acids: CASSYSDPTDTQYF. CDR3 sequence (DNA): TGTGCCAGCAGTTACTCGGACCCCACAGATACGCAGTATTTT. The chain combines TRBV6-5 with TRBJ2-3, with D unresolved. Germline values: CDR1 MNHEY, CDR2 SVGAGI. This CDR3 has 14 residues. V was trimmed by 0 bases and J by 2 bases, leaving 6 bases between them.